Described below is a single TCR beta chain sequence and its context. What it recognizes is unknown. The CDR3 length is 15 residues. Germline loops: CDR1 SGHVS, CDR2 FQNEAQ. V dropped 6 bases and J dropped 4 bases, with 15 bases sitting between them. This entry belongs to a study of T-cell memory formation after mild COVID-19. About the study: TCR clusters showed largely donor specificity. The study's findings and limits: Cross-reactive memory seemingly joined, as some responding clones were found in pre-infection memory.

TCRdb reprocessed the 5' RACE reads via MiXCR and lists one record per CDR3 protein. The sample contains 140,000 to 150,000 distinct CDR3 sequences, approximately 5.7% of which appear only once. The sample comprised PBMCs or a T cell subset sorted from them (not recorded which). This chain uses TRBV7-8 with TRBJ2-2; D perhaps matches TRBD2 (5 bases). This TCR was recovered from an adult woman who had mild COVID-19 (a few samples of this study predate the infection). Cell type and time point are not known. CDR3 sequence: CASSSVEGSTGELFF. CDR3 nucleotides: TGTGCCAGCAGTTCAGTGGAAGGGAGCACCGGGGAGCTGTTTTTT.